These 14 T cell receptor delta chains share one sample of origin, sequenced in a study of gamma-delta T cells after stem cell transplantation. TCRdb redid clone calling on the RT-PCR reads using CATT. The sample holds over a thousand delta-chain clones, 3% to 4% seen once. The material sequenced was gamma-delta T cells. These receptors were obtained from a human donor. It is not recorded whose cells these are; they may come from a transplant donor.

This clone is judged large. The chain recombines TRDV2 with TRDJ1; TRDD3 matches 12 bases. V dropped 0 bases and J dropped 0; count of bases not matched to a gene: 4. The CDR3 consists of 17 residues. From germline, CDR1 is GEAIGNYY and CDR2 EKD. The CDR3 reads CACDTLLGDTYTDKLIF. The CDR3 DNA follows: TGTGCCTGTGACACCCTACTGGGGGATACCTACACCGATAAACTCATCTTT.

Only a few counts were recorded for this clone. This DNA translates differently at residue 11 from the TCRdb protein, which is that of a much larger clone; a read error is likely, and the protein shown is the DNA's own translation. The gene calls are TRDV2 and TRDJ1; possible D gene TRDD3, 6 bases. The germline V gene has CDR1 GEAIGNYY and CDR2 EKD. V gave up 6 bases and J gave up 3 bases, with 22 bases separating them. The CDR3 runs 16 residues. CDR3 in amino acids: CACSLLGVPVPDKLIF. The CDR3 DNA sequence: TGTGCCTGTTCACTTTTGGGGGTCCCCGTGCCCGATAAACTCATCTTT.

By frequency in the sample, this clone is large. In the same sample, other DNA sequences code for this CDR3. The genes are TRDV2 and TRDJ1; 11 bases fit TRDD3. The length of the CDR3 is 16 residues. The germline gives CDR1 GEAIGNYY, CDR2 EKD. V was clipped by 3 bases and J by 1 base; unmatched bases: 6. This CDR3 is CACDVLGDSGTDKLIF. The DNA for the CDR3 is TGTGCCTGTGACGTACTGGGGGATAGCGGCACCGATAAACTCATCTTT.

This clone was detected only a few times. A read error likely explains why the TCRdb protein, taken from a much larger clone, differs from this DNA's translation at residue 5; the protein shown is translated from the DNA. This chain connects TRDV1 to TRDJ1, with unresolved D. V was trimmed by 4 bases and J by 0 bases, leaving 9 bases between them. CDR3 length: 14 amino acids. CDR1 and CDR2 (germline): TSWWSYY, QGS. The CDR3 loop is CALGVNGNTDKLIF. In DNA, the CDR3 is TGTGCTCTTGGGGTCAACGGAAACACCGATAAACTCATCTTT.

V usage is TRDV1 and J usage is TRDJ1, with D hard to call. The CDR3 runs to 22 residues. CDR1 and CDR2 (germline): TSWWSYY, QGS. The V end was cut by 3 bases, the J end by 4 bases, with 36 bases between. CDR3 residues: CALGEIPSSGGNPTFGVDKLIF. The CDR3 DNA reads TGTGCTCTTGGGGAGATCCCATCATCCGGAGGGAACCCAACCTTTGGTGTCGATAAACTCATCTTT.

This clone is medium-sized (0.01 to 0.1%) by share. The chain combines TRDV2 with TRDJ1, with 10 nucleotides matching TRDD3. After removal of 3 bases from V and 2 bases from J, the junction contained 8 bases not matched to a gene. Germline CDR1 is GEAIGNYY and CDR2 is EKD. The CDR3 has 16 residues. CDR3 nucleotide sequence: TGTGCCTGTGACCCATTACTGGGGGATGAGACCGATAAACTCATCTTT. Translation gives CACDPLLGDETDKLIF.

Comment on this clone: A read error may be the cause here, since a much bigger clone is one base away. This same CDR3 is encoded by further DNA sequences in the sample. This rearrangement joins TRDV2 to TRDJ2; D is possibly TRDD3 (5 bases). The length of the CDR3 is 17 residues. In germline, CDR1 is GEAIGNYY, CDR2 EKD. The CDR3: CACDPLGGSPLTAQLFF. The DNA for the CDR3 is TGTGCATGTGACCCCCTAGGGGGCTCCCCTTTGACAGCACAACTCTTCTTT.

This clone is labeled large. The chain combines TRDV2 with TRDJ1; D unclear. This CDR3 has 15 residues. CDR1 is GEAIGNYY, CDR2 EKD, per germline. V was pared by 3 bases and J by 0 bases, with 13 bases between. CDR3 coding DNA: TGTGCCTGTGACCCCCTCGGGTGGGACACCGATAAACTCATCTTT. Translated, it gives CACDPLGWDTDKLIF.

Sample share makes this clone large. The identical CDR3 is also encoded by other nucleotide sequences in the sample. The rearrangement links TRDV2 to TRDJ3, with D possibly being TRDD3 (5 bases). The CDR3 is 15 residues long. CDR1 is GEAIGNYY and CDR2 is EKD in the germline V gene. The V end was cut by 3 bases, the J end by 9 bases, with 14 bases between. The CDR3 DNA reads as TGTGCCTGTGACCCCGTGATGGGGACCACCCGACAGATGTTTTTC. Translated, it gives CACDPVMGTTRQMFF.

The chain couples TRDV2 to TRDJ1, with D possibly TRDD3 on 6 matching bases. The ends were cut back, 0 bases at V and 0 bases at J, with 25 bases in the middle. The CDR3 extends over 20 amino acids. Germline CDR1 and CDR2: GEAIGNYY and EKD. CDR3 protein: CACDTVRVPKGDAYTDKLIF. CDR3 bases: TGTGCCTGTGACACCGTTCGGGTCCCGAAGGGGGACGCGTACACCGATAAACTCATCTTT.

This clone is labeled as large. The chain couples TRDV2 to TRDJ1, with 8 bases lining up with TRDD3. V was pared by 0 bases and J by 0 bases, with 11 bases of the junction left unmatched. The CDR3 has 18 residues. The germline V gene has CDR1 GEAIGNYY and CDR2 EKD. The CDR3 region is CACDTVELLGAYTDKLIF. The CDR3, as DNA: TGTGCCTGTGACACCGTGGAACTACTGGGGGCTTACACCGATAAACTCATCTTT.

With respect to this clone: Given a far larger clone just one base away, this is likely a sequencing read error. Other DNA sequences in the sample encode the same CDR3. The CDR3 is CACDTVSRPGDNHDKLIF. As DNA, the CDR3 is TGTGCTTGTGACACCGTCTCCAGACCCGGGGATAATCACGATAAACTCATCTTT. The chain uses TRDV2 and TRDJ1, with 7 positions matching TRDD3. In germline, CDR1 is GEAIGNYY, CDR2 EKD. This CDR3 is built from 18 residues.

The CDR3 nucleotides read TGTGCCTCTGCTTCCTGGGGGGATAAACTCATCTTT. This sequence encodes CASASWGDKLIF. The chain employs TRDV3 and TRDJ1; D is possibly TRDD3 (7 bases). The CDR3 totals 12 residues. Trimming shortened V by 4 bases and J by 5 bases, and 14 bases separated the two germline ends. Germline CDR1 reads TVYSNPD; CDR2 reads GDNSRS (reference sequence). The entire variable domain, with the rest obtained from reference TRDV3 and TRDJ1, is as follows: CDKVTQSSPDQTVASGSEVVLLCTYDTVYSNPDLFWYRIRPDYSFQFVFYGDNSRSEGADFTQGRFSVKHILTQKAFHLVISPVRTEDSATYYCASASWGDKLIFGKGTRVTVEP.

By share, this clone counts as large. The V gene is TRDV2, the J gene TRDJ2; D may be TRDD3 (5 bases). CDR3 length: 16 amino acids. V lost 0 bases, J lost 0 bases, and 10 bases lay in between. Germline V gene lookup returns CDR1 GEAIGNYY and CDR2 EKD. CDR3 sequence: CACDTVGGPLTAQLFF. The CDR3 DNA follows: TGTGCCTGTGACACCGTAGGGGGCCCTTTGACAGCACAACTCTTCTTT.